The rows below give T cell receptor beta chains drawn from one sample of a study of shared clonotypes between healthy human individuals. Here immunoSEQ multiplex PCR was the method, and the copy in TCRdb shows in-frame clones only, minus some. This sample carries approximately 240,000 clones, under 80% of them seen once, and the ten largest clones take more than 9.5%. Source material: memory CD4+ T cells sorted from blood. These receptors came from a man aged 30-40 years in good health. Each CDR3 is given with its conserved first and last residue. The order of the fields is clone size, J gene, D gene, V gene, CDR3 DNA, CDR3 protein. D genes are given only for firm matches. Clone size appears in some rows only: once, few, many, or a class for an expanded clone.

clone_size: -
j_call: TRBJ2-2
d_call: -
v_call: TRBV7-2
cdr3_nt: TGTGCCAGCAGCTCCGCCCTCTTCAGGACCGGGGAGCTGTTTTTT
cdr3_aa: CASSSALFRTGELFF

clone_size: -
j_call: TRBJ2-1
d_call: -
v_call: TRBV9
cdr3_nt: TGTGCCAGCAGCGTAGCTGTTTGGGGAGTCGATGAGCAGTTCTTC
cdr3_aa: CASSVAVWGVDEQFF

clone_size: -
j_call: TRBJ1-1
d_call: -
v_call: TRBV18
cdr3_nt: TGTGCCAGCTCACCATCATCCGGGGCGAGGACTGAAGCTTTCTTT
cdr3_aa: CASSPSSGARTEAFF

clone_size: many
j_call: TRBJ2-2
d_call: -
v_call: TRBV6-5
cdr3_nt: TGTGCCAGCAGTTACGCGCCGGGTGCCGGGGAGCTGTTTTTT
cdr3_aa: CASSYAPGAGELFF

clone_size: -
j_call: TRBJ2-3
d_call: TRBD2
v_call: TRBV6-1
cdr3_nt: TGTGCCAGCAGTGAACGGGCGGGAGGCTACCCAAATACGCAGTATTTT
cdr3_aa: CASSERAGGYPNTQYF

clone_size: -
j_call: TRBJ2-7
d_call: -
v_call: TRBV7-8
cdr3_nt: TGTGCCAGCAGCGGCCCCGGGAACATATACGAGCAGTACTTC
cdr3_aa: CASSGPGNIYEQYF

clone_size: -
j_call: TRBJ1-5
d_call: -
v_call: TRBV5-4
cdr3_nt: TGTGCCAGCAGCTTGGCTGGAGGCGGGCCCCAGCATTTT
cdr3_aa: CASSLAGGGPQHF

clone_size: -
j_call: TRBJ1-1
d_call: TRBD1
v_call: TRBV5-1
cdr3_nt: TGCGCCAGCAGCGATAGACAGGGGAACACTGAAGCTTTCTTT
cdr3_aa: CASSDRQGNTEAFF

clone_size: -
j_call: TRBJ2-3
d_call: TRBD2
v_call: TRBV7-7
cdr3_nt: TGTGCTAGCAGCCGGGGGAGGGCAGATACGCAGTATTTT
cdr3_aa: CASSRGRADTQYF

clone_size: -
j_call: TRBJ1-4
d_call: -
v_call: TRBV27
cdr3_nt: TGTGCCAGCAGTTTAGGGGGCCGGGAAAAACTGTTTTTT
cdr3_aa: CASSLGGREKLFF

clone_size: -
j_call: TRBJ2-1
d_call: -
v_call: TRBV11-2
cdr3_nt: TGTGCCAGCAGCTTATTGCAGGGTGGTGCAGGTATCGAGCAGTTCTTC
cdr3_aa: CASSLLQGGAGIEQFF

clone_size: -
j_call: TRBJ2-7
d_call: -
v_call: TRBV14
cdr3_nt: TGTGCCAGCAGCCAAGATCCGGGCTGGGGGCCCTACGAGCAGTACTTC
cdr3_aa: CASSQDPGWGPYEQYF

clone_size: -
j_call: TRBJ2-1
d_call: TRBD1
v_call: TRBV5-4
cdr3_nt: TGTGCCAGCAGCCCCCAGACAGGGAAGGAAAATGAGCAGTTCTTC
cdr3_aa: CASSPQTGKENEQFF

clone_size: -
j_call: TRBJ2-5
d_call: -
v_call: TRBV7-7
cdr3_nt: TGTGCCAGCAGCGCACACGGGGGAGAGACCCAGTACTTC
cdr3_aa: CASSAHGGETQYF

clone_size: -
j_call: TRBJ2-1
d_call: -
v_call: TRBV27
cdr3_nt: TGTGCCAGCAGTTCCGTTCGGGGTGGTGAGCAGTTCTTC
cdr3_aa: CASSSVRGGEQFF

clone_size: -
j_call: TRBJ2-1
d_call: -
v_call: TRBV7-2
cdr3_nt: TGTGCCAGCAGCTTAGGCTCTAGCTCCTACAATGAGCAGTTCTTC
cdr3_aa: CASSLGSSSYNEQFF

clone_size: -
j_call: TRBJ1-5
d_call: -
v_call: TRBV5-1
cdr3_nt: TGCGCCAGCAGGGACAACGAGGATCAGCCCCAGCATTTT
cdr3_aa: CASRDNEDQPQHF

clone_size: -
j_call: TRBJ2-3
d_call: TRBD2
v_call: TRBV7-7
cdr3_nt: TGTGCCAGCAGCTTAACTGGCGGGAGTCTAGATACGCAGTATTTT
cdr3_aa: CASSLTGGSLDTQYF

clone_size: -
j_call: TRBJ2-3
d_call: -
v_call: TRBV19
cdr3_nt: TGTGCCAGTAGTACGTCCCGGGACTCTCCTAGCACAGATACGCAGTATTTT
cdr3_aa: CASSTSRDSPSTDTQYF

clone_size: -
j_call: TRBJ1-4
d_call: -
v_call: TRBV28
cdr3_nt: TGTGCCAGCATCGCTCAGGGTTCAGGTGAAAAACTGTTTTTT
cdr3_aa: CASIAQGSGEKLFF

clone_size: -
j_call: TRBJ2-1
d_call: -
v_call: TRBV6-5
cdr3_nt: TGTGCCAGCAGTGTGGACAGATACAATGAGCAGTTCTTC
cdr3_aa: CASSVDRYNEQFF

clone_size: -
j_call: TRBJ1-1
d_call: -
v_call: TRBV5-1
cdr3_nt: TGCGCCAGCAGCTTGGAGGCGCAACTGAACACTGAAGCTTTCTTT
cdr3_aa: CASSLEAQLNTEAFF

clone_size: few
j_call: TRBJ2-1
d_call: -
v_call: TRBV5-1
cdr3_nt: TGCGCCAGCAGCTTGTTAGGTCGGGTAGTCAGCTCCTACAATGAGCAGTTCTTC
cdr3_aa: CASSLLGRVVSSYNEQFF

clone_size: -
j_call: TRBJ1-2
d_call: -
v_call: TRBV7-3
cdr3_nt: TGTGCCAGCAGCTTAGGTCGGCAGTATGGCTACACCTTC
cdr3_aa: CASSLGRQYGYTF

clone_size: -
j_call: TRBJ2-1
d_call: -
v_call: TRBV29-1
cdr3_nt: TGCAGCGTTGAAGGAGTGCGGGAGAGGGGGGTTAATGAGCAGTTCTTC
cdr3_aa: CSVEGVRERGVNEQFF

clone_size: -
j_call: TRBJ2-3
d_call: -
v_call: TRBV9
cdr3_nt: TGTGCCAGCAGCGGGGGGCCCGGCGAGGGCCCCCAAAGCACCACAGATACGCAGTATTTT
cdr3_aa: CASSGGPGEGPQSTTDTQYF

clone_size: once
j_call: TRBJ2-1
d_call: -
v_call: TRBV5-1
cdr3_nt: TGCGCCAGCGCGATTTTCATAGCCGATGAGCAGTTCTTC
cdr3_aa: CASAIFIADEQFF

clone_size: -
j_call: TRBJ2-7
d_call: TRBD2
v_call: TRBV4-2
cdr3_nt: TGTGCCAGCAGCCAAGAGCCCTCCTCCACTAGCGGGAGCTCCTACGAGCAGTACTTC
cdr3_aa: CASSQEPSSTSGSSYEQYF

clone_size: few
j_call: TRBJ2-6
d_call: -
v_call: TRBV27
cdr3_nt: TGTGCCAGCAGGGGCTCTGGGGCCAACGTCCTGACTTTC
cdr3_aa: CASRGSGANVLTF

clone_size: -
j_call: TRBJ2-7
d_call: TRBD2
v_call: TRBV27
cdr3_nt: TGTGCCAGCAGTCCCTCAGCGGGAGCGGGCTACGAGCAGTACTTC
cdr3_aa: CASSPSAGAGYEQYF

clone_size: -
j_call: TRBJ2-1
d_call: -
v_call: TRBV4-3
cdr3_nt: TGCGCCAGCAGCCAGCTTTTCGGGGATGAGCAGTTCTTC
cdr3_aa: CASSQLFGDEQFF

clone_size: few
j_call: TRBJ1-5
d_call: -
v_call: TRBV7-2
cdr3_nt: TGTGCCAGCGCAACAGGTAGCAATCAGCCCCAGCATTTT
cdr3_aa: CASATGSNQPQHF

clone_size: -
j_call: TRBJ1-1
d_call: -
v_call: TRBV18
cdr3_nt: TGTGCCAGCTCACCTTTGAAGATAGGCGGAACGAAGAACACTGAAGCTTTCTTT
cdr3_aa: CASSPLKIGGTKNTEAFF

clone_size: -
j_call: TRBJ2-7
d_call: TRBD2
v_call: TRBV19
cdr3_nt: TGTGCCAGTAGTCCATCCCGAGGGGGACTAGTGGGATACGAGCAGTACTTC
cdr3_aa: CASSPSRGGLVGYEQYF

clone_size: -
j_call: TRBJ2-2
d_call: -
v_call: TRBV11-2
cdr3_nt: TGTGCCAGCAGCTTACAGGGTTCGAACACCGGGGAGCTGTTTTTT
cdr3_aa: CASSLQGSNTGELFF

clone_size: -
j_call: TRBJ2-5
d_call: TRBD1
v_call: TRBV7-2
cdr3_nt: TGTGCCAGCAGTCCCGGTACAGGGGGCGAGGCCCAGTACTTC
cdr3_aa: CASSPGTGGEAQYF

clone_size: -
j_call: TRBJ2-7
d_call: TRBD1
v_call: TRBV2
cdr3_nt: TGTGCCAGCAGTGTAGAGACAGGGGACGAGCAGTACTTC
cdr3_aa: CASSVETGDEQYF

clone_size: few
j_call: TRBJ1-5
d_call: -
v_call: TRBV7-8
cdr3_nt: TGTGCCAGCAGCCCTGGCCGTCAGCCCCAGCATTTT
cdr3_aa: CASSPGRQPQHF

clone_size: -
j_call: TRBJ2-2
d_call: -
v_call: TRBV5-1
cdr3_nt: TGCGCCAGCAGCTTGGAGGTCAGCTACACCGGGGAGCTGTTTTTT
cdr3_aa: CASSLEVSYTGELFF

clone_size: -
j_call: TRBJ2-7
d_call: -
v_call: TRBV5-4
cdr3_nt: TGTGCCAGCAGCTTAGCTGGCGTAGACTACGAGCAGTACTTC
cdr3_aa: CASSLAGVDYEQYF

clone_size: -
j_call: TRBJ2-2
d_call: -
v_call: TRBV23-1
cdr3_nt: TGCGCCAGCGGGCAGGCTCCCACCGGGGAGCTGTTTTTT
cdr3_aa: CASGQAPTGELFF

clone_size: -
j_call: TRBJ2-5
d_call: TRBD1
v_call: TRBV9
cdr3_nt: TGTGCCAGCAGCGTAGTCGGGACAGGGACCCAGGGCCAGTACTTC
cdr3_aa: CASSVVGTGTQGQYF

clone_size: -
j_call: TRBJ2-7
d_call: TRBD1
v_call: TRBV6-5
cdr3_nt: TGTGCCAGCAGTTATGGACAGGGGGCGTCCGAGCAGTACTTC
cdr3_aa: CASSYGQGASEQYF

clone_size: -
j_call: TRBJ1-1
d_call: -
v_call: TRBV10-2
cdr3_nt: TGCGCCAGCTCCGGGGGGTATAAGAACACTGAAGCTTTCTTT
cdr3_aa: CASSGGYKNTEAFF

clone_size: -
j_call: TRBJ1-5
d_call: -
v_call: TRBV6-1
cdr3_nt: TGTGCCAGCAGTGACGGGGGCGGCCAGCCCCAGCATTTT
cdr3_aa: CASSDGGGQPQHF

clone_size: few
j_call: TRBJ2-2
d_call: -
v_call: TRBV9
cdr3_nt: TGTGCCAGCAGCGTAGGGCCCAGGGCGGTGTTCACCGGGGAGCTGTTTTTT
cdr3_aa: CASSVGPRAVFTGELFF

clone_size: -
j_call: TRBJ1-1
d_call: -
v_call: TRBV10-2
cdr3_nt: TGCGCCAGCAGTGAAATTGATATATTCGGATTTACGAACACTGAAGCTTTCTTT
cdr3_aa: CASSEIDIFGFTNTEAFF

clone_size: -
j_call: TRBJ2-5
d_call: TRBD2
v_call: TRBV5-1
cdr3_nt: TGCGCCAGCAGCCCGGGACTAGCGGGGAACCTTAAAGAGACCCAGTACTTC
cdr3_aa: CASSPGLAGNLKETQYF

clone_size: few
j_call: TRBJ2-1
d_call: TRBD2
v_call: TRBV14
cdr3_nt: TGTGCCAGCAGACCAAGTGGTCTAGCGGGAGGCGCCAATGAGCAGTTCTTC
cdr3_aa: CASRPSGLAGGANEQFF

clone_size: -
j_call: TRBJ2-2
d_call: -
v_call: TRBV4-3
cdr3_nt: TGCGCCAGCAGCCAAGAGGAAAAATACTCTGGGGAGCTGTTTTTT
cdr3_aa: CASSQEEKYSGELFF

clone_size: once
j_call: TRBJ2-7
d_call: -
v_call: TRBV7-2
cdr3_nt: TGTGCCAGCAGCGCAGATTCAGGAGCAGGAGAGCAGTACTTC
cdr3_aa: CASSADSGAGEQYF

clone_size: -
j_call: TRBJ2-6
d_call: -
v_call: TRBV13
cdr3_nt: TGTGCCAGCTCACCCCGCTTCGGGGGCCCCTCTGGGGCCAACGTCCTGACTTTC
cdr3_aa: CASSPRFGGPSGANVLTF

clone_size: -
j_call: TRBJ2-4
d_call: TRBD1
v_call: TRBV27
cdr3_nt: TGTGCCAGCAGTTTGACAGGGGGAGCCAAAAACATTCAGTACTTC
cdr3_aa: CASSLTGGAKNIQYF

clone_size: -
j_call: TRBJ2-2
d_call: TRBD2
v_call: TRBV6-5
cdr3_nt: TGTGCCGCCGAGCGGGGCTACACCGGGGAGCTGTTTTTT
cdr3_aa: CAAERGYTGELFF

clone_size: -
j_call: TRBJ1-2
d_call: -
v_call: TRBV14
cdr3_nt: TGTGCCAGCAGCCAAGGGAATCCGGGACAATTTAACTATGGCTACACCTTC
cdr3_aa: CASSQGNPGQFNYGYTF

clone_size: -
j_call: TRBJ2-4
d_call: -
v_call: TRBV21-1
cdr3_nt: TGTGCCAGCAGCAGCAGACTTTCTGACAGGCCAGCCAAAAACATTCAGTACTTC
cdr3_aa: CASSSRLSDRPAKNIQYF

clone_size: -
j_call: TRBJ1-4
d_call: -
v_call: TRBV30
cdr3_nt: TGTGCCTGGAGTGTACGTCAGGGGACTAATGAAAAACTGTTTTTT
cdr3_aa: CAWSVRQGTNEKLFF